Reported below is one TCR beta chain. RNA transcripts were the template for amplifying TCR beta CDR3 regions. First-round RT-PCR of the TCR CDR3 relied on the HTBI primer set. TCRdb itself ran the multiplex PCR reads through MiXCR, one entry per CDR3 protein. The sample carries fewer than 350,000 distinct CDR3 sequences, 15% to 20% recorded once. This entry is derived from a study of T cells in Graves' hyperthyroidism and ophthalmopathy. The CDR3 sequence is 12 residues long. Germline CDR1 reads DFQATT; CDR2 reads SNEGSKA (reference sequence). V lost 0 bases, J lost 2 bases, and 5 bases lay in between.

What was sequenced was blood. The TCR sequence derives from a woman aged 45-60 years with Graves' hyperthyroidism. The chain joins TRBV20-1 to TRBJ2-7; D is ambiguous. The DNA for the CDR3 is TGCAGTGCTAGAGATGGAGCCTACGAGCAGTACTTC. This sequence encodes CSARDGAYEQYF.